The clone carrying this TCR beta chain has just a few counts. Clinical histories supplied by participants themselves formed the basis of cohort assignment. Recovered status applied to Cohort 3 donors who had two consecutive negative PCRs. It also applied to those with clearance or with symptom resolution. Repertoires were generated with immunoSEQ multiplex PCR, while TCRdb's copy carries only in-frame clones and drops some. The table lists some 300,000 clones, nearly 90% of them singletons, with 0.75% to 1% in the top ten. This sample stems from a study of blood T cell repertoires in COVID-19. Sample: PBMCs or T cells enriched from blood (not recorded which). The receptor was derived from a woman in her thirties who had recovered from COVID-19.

CDR3 amino acids: CASWAGQETQYF. CDR3 bases: TGTGCCAGCTGGGCTGGGCAAGAGACCCAGTACTTC. The chain joins TRBV2 to TRBJ2-5, with D hard to call. The length of the CDR3 is 12 residues. V was shortened by 8 bases and J by 2 bases, with 9 bases between the two germline ends. From germline, CDR1 is SNHLY and CDR2 FYNNEI.